This TCR beta chain emerged from a study of identifying expanded T cells in peripheral blood. Study findings and constraints: Roughly 1.2 clones differed between technical replicates, versus 16.4 and 19 over time. Variance in clone template counts between approximately 2-week samples significantly increased with total template count across all healthy donors.

There are 15 residues in the CDR3. V lost 1 base and J 7 bases, leaving 14 bases between the germline ends. CDR1 and CDR2 (germline): MGHRA, YSYEKL. A word on this clone: What it binds is unknown.

During the collection period, no donor immune events like infections were recorded. TCRdb keeps only in-frame clones here, not all; method: immunoSEQ multiplex PCR. The data contain about 80,000 clones, 88% of them singletons. The sequencing sample was made of blood. The TCR sequence derives from a person between 18 and 75 years old in good health. This rearrangement joins TRBV4-1 to TRBJ2-1; maybe TRBD1 (5 bases). This chain's CDR3 is CASSQGRATGNEQFF. The CDR3 DNA is TGCGCCAGCAGCCAAGGCAGGGCCACGGGTAATGAGCAGTTCTTC.